These 7 T cell receptor beta chains share one sample of origin, sequenced in a study of response to subunit inactivated influenza vaccine. One entry per CDR3 protein, called by TCRdb with MiXCR from the RT-PCR reads. The sample has roughly 620,000 distinct CDR3 sequences; about 11% are singletons. A further study also used this sample, focusing on T cells expressing NK-cell markers. From that report: In generating TCR beta cDNA, 5'RACE template switching with UMIs was used.

Sequencing was performed on PBMCs from blood, taken on the day of vaccination. Receptors originate from a man over 45 who received an inactivated influenza vaccine.

This sequence joins TRBV9 and TRBJ2-2, with D hard to call. V lost 3 bases and J 7 bases, leaving 10 bases between the germline ends. Germline values: CDR1 SGDLS, CDR2 YYNGEE. This CDR3 is 13 amino acids long. The DNA of the CDR3 is TGTGCCAGCAGCGGTGGGAAGAGCGGGGAGCTGTTTTTT. Its protein product is CASSGGKSGELFF.

This clonotype was recorded a few times. V gene TRBV29-1 combines with J gene TRBJ2-1, with TRBD1 matching 10 bases. The V and J ends lost 2 bases and 7 bases, in that order; junction bases with no gene match: 26. This CDR3 comprises 21 residues. Germline V gene sequence: CDR1 SQVTM, CDR2 ANQGSEA. The CDR3 spells CSVEKRRDRGTRDGRWNEQFF. In DNA, the CDR3 is TGCAGCGTTGAAAAACGAAGGGACAGGGGAACCCGGGACGGACGGTGGAATGAGCAGTTCTTC.

Ten or more counts support this clonotype. The genes are TRBV7-2 and TRBJ2-1, with 9 bases that match TRBD1. CDR3 length: 16 residues. Germline V CDR1 and CDR2: SGHTA, FQGNSA. The ends lost 0 bases at V and 9 bases at J; junction bases unmatched: 9. CDR3 sequence reads: CASSLAPGQGNSEQFF. CDR3 nucleotides: TGTGCCAGCAGCTTAGCCCCGGGACAGGGTAATAGTGAGCAGTTCTTC. Full variable domain (outside the CDR3, taken from reference TRBV7-2 and TRBJ2-1): GAGVSQSPSNKVTEKGKDVELRCDPISGHTALYWYRQSLGQGLEFLIYFQGNSAPDKSGLPSDRFSAERTGGSVSTLTIQRTQQEDSAVYLCASSLAPGQGNSEQFFGPGTRLTVL.

The CDR3 region has the DNA TGCAGTGCTAGAGGTCCACTTCGGGGGAGGGCCTCCTACAATGAGCAGTTCTTC. This encodes CSARGPLRGRASYNEQFF. V and J are TRBV20-1 and TRBJ2-1; 7 positions agree with TRBD2. The CDR3 has 18 amino acids. Germline loops: CDR1 DFQATT, CDR2 SNEGSKA (reference sequence). After removal of 1 base from V and 0 bases from J, the junction contained 12 bases not matched to a gene.

This clonotype has ten or more counts. The chain carries TRBV9 and TRBJ2-7, with TRBD2 matching 10 bases. This CDR3 has 16 amino acids. The ends lost 0 bases at V and 7 bases at J; junction bases unmatched: 10. Germline-derived CDR1 and CDR2 are SGDLS and YYNGEE. CDR3 in amino acids: CASSVVASGSNGEQYF. The CDR3 DNA is TGTGCCAGCAGCGTAGTTGCTAGCGGGAGTAACGGGGAGCAGTACTTC. The full variable domain, completed using reference TRBV9 and TRBJ2-7, is DSGVTQTPKHLITATGQRVTLRCSPRSGDLSVYWYQQSLDQGLQFLIQYYNGEERAKGNILERFSAQQFPDLHSELNLSSLELGDSALYFCASSVVASGSNGEQYFGPGTRLTVT.

About this clonotype: A read error is possible here, since a much larger clone lies one base away. The V gene is TRBV2, the J gene TRBJ2-5; 7 nucleotides align to TRBD1. The CDR3 consists of 13 residues. Germline CDR1 and CDR2: SNHLY and FYNNEI. Trimming at V came to 5 bases and at J to 3 bases, leaving 3 bases not matched to a gene. The CDR3 protein is CASSMGQKETQYF. The CDR3 bases are TGTGCCAGCAGTATGGGACAGAAAGAGACCCAGTACTTC.

CDR3 coding DNA: TGTGCCAGCAGTCCCGGAGCGTTGGGCACTGAAGCTTTCTTT. This sequence encodes CASSPGALGTEAFF. This rearrangement joins TRBV12-3 or TRBV12-4 to TRBJ1-1; D remains ambiguous. Trimming stripped 5 bases from V and 4 bases from J, with 14 bases between. This CDR3 is 14 amino acids long.